This T cell receptor (beta chain) was profiled in a study of OX40 agonist ivuxolimab in advanced cancers. Turning to the study itself: Under the entry rules, prior anti-PD-1, anti-PD-L1 or anti-CTLA-4 therapy was allowed, and around 40% had some.

Produced via immunoSEQ multiplex PCR; TCRdb's table is partial and in-frame only. The sample lists approximately 19,000 clones, approximately 82% occurring once. A remark on this clone: What it binds is not known.

Overall study results and limits: Patients who responded partially at 0.1-3.0 mg/kg showed clonal expansion ranking among the lowest. Among the nonresponders, some also had low normalized T-cell clonal expansion.

The timepoints at which blood was sampled were baseline, cycle 4 day 1, and cycle 7 day 1. The source material was CD4+ or CD8+ T cells sorted from blood, sampled in a trial of the OX40 agonist ivuxolimab. This TCR was recovered from an adult with an advanced solid tumor such as melanoma, head and neck, liver or kidney cancer.

This chain's CDR3 is CASSQDTSGYEQYF. The CDR3 nucleotides are TGTGCCAGCAGCCAAGACACTAGCGGCTACGAGCAGTACTTC. The genes are TRBV4-2 and TRBJ2-7; 8 bases agree with TRBD2. Germline-derived CDR1 and CDR2 are LGHNA and YNFKEQ. Trimming removed 0 bases from V and 3 bases from J; junction bases left unmatched: 1. The CDR3 has 14 residues.